Reported below is one T cell receptor beta chain. Its specificity is unknown. A multiplex PCR was run with 60 Vbeta primers and 13 Jbeta primers. Clones were read by immunoSEQ multiplex PCR, and TCRdb kept only the in-frame ones, dropping some. The data show 75,000 to 90,000 clones, around 77% seen once. This specimen belongs to a study of cytomegalovirus exposure and HLA in healthy donors. Study-level background: Findings of an earlier analysis included 110 million or so unique TCR beta sequences from some 180 million T cells. Study-level findings and limits: Most TCR sequences proved rare, with some public TCRs found in many donors. Among the sequence variants, a highly shared cluster was likely an artifact of sequencing. Some TCR beta chains (roughly 150 of them) were listed as cytomegalovirus-associated.

CDR1 and CDR2 from the germline V gene are MGHRA and YSYEKL. Trimming took 0 bases from V and 4 from J, leaving 6 bases between them. This CDR3 is 13 amino acids long. Input material: PBMCs. This clonotype was obtained from a man aged 45-65 years in good health and CMV-seronegative. V usage is TRBV4-1 and J usage is TRBJ1-2; TRBD1 is a possible D gene (5 bases). CDR3 in DNA: TGCGCCAGCAGCCAAGAGGGGGGCTATGGCTACACCTTC. Its protein product is CASSQEGGYGYTF.